The 6 T cell receptor beta chains in this list originate from one sample, sequenced in a study of control samples from healthy donors and cancer patients. Profiling relied on immunoSEQ multiplex PCR, and the TCRdb table lists in-frame clones only, not all of them. The profile shows 150,000 or so clones, roughly 89% of them singletons. The specimen sequenced was blood. These receptors were taken from a man aged 18 to 30 in good health.

The rearrangement links TRBV5-1 to TRBJ2-7; TRBD2 matches 8 bases. This CDR3 has 14 amino acids. J gave up 3 bases and V 1 base, and 3 bases lay outside the gene matches. Germline V gene sequence: CDR1 SGHRS, CDR2 YFSETQ. The chain's CDR3 is CASSLLSGGYEQYF. CDR3 DNA sequence: TGCGCCAGCAGCTTGCTGAGCGGGGGCTACGAGCAGTACTTC.

V is TRBV6-5 and J is TRBJ2-2; tentative D call: TRBD1 (5 bases). Germline CDR1 reads MNHEY; CDR2 reads SVGAGI. CDR3 length: 13 residues. V was pared by 10 bases and J by 5 bases, with 14 bases between. The CDR3 loop is CATKTRETGELFF. DNA for the CDR3: TGTGCCACCAAAACCAGGGAAACCGGGGAGCTGTTTTTT.

This rearrangement joins TRBV25-1 to TRBJ2-7, with D possibly being TRBD1 or TRBD2 (5 bases each). V was cut by 5 bases and J by 2 bases, with 19 bases left in between. This CDR3 has 16 residues. Germline values: CDR1 MGHDK, CDR2 SYGVNS. CDR3 nucleotides: TGTGCCAGCAGTCCACCGGGGCAGAAGGGCGCCTACGAGCAGTACTTC. Its translation: CASSPPGQKGAYEQYF.

V and J are TRBV7-9 and TRBJ1-5; weak D call: TRBD1 (6 bases). V lost 5 bases and J lost 0, with 11 bases in between. Germline CDR1 is SEHNR and CDR2 is FQNEAQ (reference sequence). The CDR3 runs 15 residues. The CDR3 spells CASSLDSYSNQPQHF. The CDR3 region has the DNA TGTGCCAGCAGCCTGGACAGTTATAGCAATCAGCCCCAGCATTTT.

This clone has a handful of counts. The V call is TRBV10-2, the J call TRBJ1-2; TRBD1 might be the D (6 bases). The CDR3 is made up of 18 amino acids. The germline gives CDR1 WSHSY, CDR2 SAAADI. Trimming cost V 5 bases and J 0 bases, with 22 bases left between them. CDR3 DNA: TGCGCCAGCAGTCCGGAGTCCCCACGACAGGCAGCTAACTATGGCTACACCTTC. Its translation is CASSPESPRQAANYGYTF.

The chain is built from TRBV19 and TRBJ2-5; no firm D call. The germline V and J ends were trimmed by 1 base and 1 base, with 10 bases remaining between them. Germline CDR1 is LNHDA and CDR2 is SQIVND (reference sequence). The length of the CDR3 is 15 residues. The CDR3 spells CASSIGTDFQETQYF. CDR3 nucleotide sequence: TGTGCCAGTAGTATAGGAACAGATTTCCAAGAGACCCAGTACTTC. Looking up the rest from reference TRBV19 and TRBJ2-5 gives the full variable domain: DGGITQSPKYLFRKEGQNVTLSCEQNLNHDAMYWYRQDPGQGLRLIYYSQIVNDFQKGDIAEGYSVSREKKESFPLTVTSAQKNPTAFYLCASSIGTDFQETQYFGPGTRLLVL.